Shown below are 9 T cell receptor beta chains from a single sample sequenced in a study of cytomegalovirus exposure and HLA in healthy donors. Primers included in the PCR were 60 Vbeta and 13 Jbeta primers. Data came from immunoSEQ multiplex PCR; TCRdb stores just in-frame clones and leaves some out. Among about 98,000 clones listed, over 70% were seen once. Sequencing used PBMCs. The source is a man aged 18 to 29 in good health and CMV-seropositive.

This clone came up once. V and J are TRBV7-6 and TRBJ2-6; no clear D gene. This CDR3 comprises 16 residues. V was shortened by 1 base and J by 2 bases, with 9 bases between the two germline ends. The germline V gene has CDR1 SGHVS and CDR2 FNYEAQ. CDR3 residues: CASSLGPRAGANVLTF. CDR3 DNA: TGTGCCAGCAGCTTAGGGCCCCGGGCTGGGGCCAACGTCCTGACTTTC.

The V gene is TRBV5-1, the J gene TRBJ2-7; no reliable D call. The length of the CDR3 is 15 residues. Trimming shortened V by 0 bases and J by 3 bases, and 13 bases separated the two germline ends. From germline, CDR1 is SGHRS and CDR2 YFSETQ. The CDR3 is CASSLEGLSGYEQYF. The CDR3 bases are TGCGCCAGCAGCTTGGAAGGTCTCTCGGGCTACGAGCAGTACTTC.

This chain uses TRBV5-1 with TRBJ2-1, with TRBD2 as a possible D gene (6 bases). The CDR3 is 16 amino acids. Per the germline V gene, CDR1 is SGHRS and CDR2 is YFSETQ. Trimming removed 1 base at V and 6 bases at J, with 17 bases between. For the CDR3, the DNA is TGCGCCAGCAGCTTGTACCCCGGGGGACCCTTCAATGAGCAGTTCTTC. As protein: CASSLYPGGPFNEQFF.

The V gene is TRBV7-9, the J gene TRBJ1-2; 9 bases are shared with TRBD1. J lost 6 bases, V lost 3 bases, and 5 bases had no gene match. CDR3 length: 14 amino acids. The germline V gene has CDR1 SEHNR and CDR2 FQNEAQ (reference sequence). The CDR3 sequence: CASSLDRGFDGYTF. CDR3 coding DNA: TGTGCCAGCAGCTTGGACAGGGGATTCGATGGCTACACCTTC.

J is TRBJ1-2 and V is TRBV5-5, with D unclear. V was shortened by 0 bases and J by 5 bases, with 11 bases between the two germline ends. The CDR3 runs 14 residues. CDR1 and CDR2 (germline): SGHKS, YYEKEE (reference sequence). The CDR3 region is CASSLARRIYGYTF. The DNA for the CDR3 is TGTGCCAGCAGCTTGGCCCGCAGGATATATGGCTACACCTTC. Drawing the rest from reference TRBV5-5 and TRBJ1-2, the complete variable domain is DAGVTQSPTHLIKTRGQQVTLRCSPISGHKSVSWYQQVLGQGPQFIFQYYEKEERGRGNFPDRFSARQFPNYSSELNVNALLLGDSALYLCASSLARRIYGYTFGSGTRLTVV.

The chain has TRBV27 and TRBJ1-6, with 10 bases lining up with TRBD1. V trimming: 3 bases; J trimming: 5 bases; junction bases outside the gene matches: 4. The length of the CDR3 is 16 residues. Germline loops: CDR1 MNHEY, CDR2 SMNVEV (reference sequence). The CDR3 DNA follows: TGTGCCAGCAGTTTTTATGGGACAGGGGATAATTCACCCCTCCACTTT. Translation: CASSFYGTGDNSPLHF.

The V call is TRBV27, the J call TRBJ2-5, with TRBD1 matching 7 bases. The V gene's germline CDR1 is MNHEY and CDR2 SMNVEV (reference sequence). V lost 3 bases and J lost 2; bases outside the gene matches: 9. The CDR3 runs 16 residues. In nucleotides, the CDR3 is TGTGCCAGCAGTTTTAGGCTGGACAGGAAACAAGAGACCCAGTACTTC. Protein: CASSFRLDRKQETQYF.

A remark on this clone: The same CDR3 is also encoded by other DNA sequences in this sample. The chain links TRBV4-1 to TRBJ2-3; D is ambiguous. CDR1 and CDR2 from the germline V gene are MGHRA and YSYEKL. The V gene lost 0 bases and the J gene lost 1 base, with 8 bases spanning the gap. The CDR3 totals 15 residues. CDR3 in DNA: TGCGCCAGCAGCCAAGAGGGCCTTGGCACAGATACGCAGTATTTT. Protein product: CASSQEGLGTDTQYF.

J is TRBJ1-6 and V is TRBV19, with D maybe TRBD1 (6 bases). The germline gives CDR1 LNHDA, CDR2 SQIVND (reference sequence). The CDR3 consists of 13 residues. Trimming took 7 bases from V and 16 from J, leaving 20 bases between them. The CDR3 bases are TGTGCCAGTACCCCGGGCGCCGACAGGACTCTCCACTTT. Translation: CASTPGADRTLHF.